The 21 T cell receptor beta chains listed next were all sequenced from one sample in a study of response to subunit inactivated influenza vaccine. MiXCR, applied by TCRdb to the RT-PCR reads, yields one record per CDR3 protein. The table has about 500,000 distinct CDR3 sequences, about 15% seen once; the top ten hold less than 4%. Sequencing was performed on CD4+ T cells sorted from PBMCs, taken 23 to 25 months after vaccination. The receptors originated from a man between 45 and 75 years old who received an inactivated influenza vaccine.

The chain is built from TRBV29-1 and TRBJ2-1; D is possibly TRBD1 (6 bases). V lost 4 bases and J lost 4, with 14 bases in between. This CDR3 is built from 14 residues. The germline V gene encodes CDR1 SQVTM and CDR2 ANQGSEA. The CDR3: CSVVSQGMYNEQFF. The CDR3 coding sequence is TGCAGCGTTGTGTCACAGGGAATGTACAATGAGCAGTTCTTC.

This sequence joins TRBV6-1 and TRBJ2-5; no clear D gene. The V and J ends lost 10 bases and 2 bases respectively, with 8 bases between them. CDR3 size: 11 residues. From germline, CDR1 is MNHNS and CDR2 SASEGT. The CDR3 loop is CATLSQETQYF. CDR3 coding DNA: TGTGCCACCCTGTCTCAAGAGACCCAGTACTTC.

The chain links TRBV20-1 to TRBJ2-1, with TRBD2 matching over 9 bases. CDR1 is DFQATT and CDR2 is SNEGSKA in the germline V gene (reference sequence). With V trimmed by 6 bases and J by 5 bases, 5 bases remained unmatched. The CDR3 is 13 residues long. The CDR3: CSASSGGNNEQFF. The DNA of the CDR3 is TGCAGTGCCTCAAGCGGGGGGAACAATGAGCAGTTCTTC.

CDR3 region: CSDRTGANEQFF. CDR3 coding DNA: TGCAGCGACCGGACAGGGGCGAATGAGCAGTTCTTC. This sequence joins TRBV29-1 and TRBJ2-1, with 9 bases identical to TRBD1. This CDR3 is built from 12 residues. V lost 7 bases and J lost 7; bases outside the gene matches: 5. Germline V gene sequence: CDR1 SQVTM, CDR2 ANQGSEA.

The genes are TRBV7-2 and TRBJ2-5, with 11 nucleotides matching TRBD2. V shed 3 bases, J shed 3 bases, and the junction held 6 bases outside the gene matches. Germline assignment: CDR1 SGHTA and CDR2 FQGNSA. The CDR3 length is 16 residues. The CDR3 DNA is TGTGCCAGCAGCTTTATGGTACTAGCGGGAGAAGAGACCCAGTACTTC. This encodes CASSFMVLAGEETQYF.

This clonotype showed up just a few times. V is TRBV6-2 or TRBV6-3 and J is TRBJ2-2, with TRBD2 identical over 16 bases. The CDR3 is 17 residues long. Trimming took 5 bases from V and 6 from J; bases not matched to a gene: 6. Germline values: CDR1 MNHEY, CDR2 SVGEGT. In DNA, the CDR3 is TGTGCCAGCAGTCCGGGGACTAGCGGGAGGGCCTCCGGGGAGCTGTTTTTT. It codes for CASSPGTSGRASGELFF.

In its sample, this clonotype was seen a few times. The V gene is TRBV29-1, the J gene TRBJ2-2; possibly TRBD2 for D (6 bases). CDR1 and CDR2 from the germline V gene are SQVTM and ANQGSEA. Trimming left V 6 bases short and J 3 bases short, with 11 bases between. This CDR3 has 13 residues. The CDR3 nucleotides read TGCAGCGTCCGGAGGGGTGACACCGGGGAGCTGTTTTTT. Translated: CSVRRGDTGELFF.

The chain has TRBV6-1 and TRBJ1-1; D is ambiguous. The CDR3 runs 13 residues. V was trimmed by 2 bases and J by 1 base, leaving 5 bases between them. Germline V gene lookup returns CDR1 MNHNS and CDR2 SASEGT. This CDR3 reads CASSERPNTEAFF. The CDR3 DNA is TGTGCCAGCAGTGAAAGGCCGAACACTGAAGCTTTCTTT.

This clonotype has at least ten counts. The J gene is TRBJ2-2, the V gene TRBV5-1; D not resolved. V lost 0 bases and J lost 1, with 7 bases in between. The CDR3 totals 15 residues. From germline, CDR1 is SGHRS and CDR2 YFSETQ. The CDR3: CASSLGAGNTGELFF. CDR3 nucleotides: TGCGCCAGCAGCTTGGGTGCAGGGAACACCGGGGAGCTGTTTTTT.

The rearrangement joins TRBV28 to TRBJ2-7; 10 bases align to TRBD1. Trimming removed 6 bases from V and 7 bases from J; junction bases left unmatched: 6. The germline gives CDR1 MDHEN, CDR2 SYDVKM. This CDR3 is built from 13 residues. The DNA of the CDR3 is TGTGCCAGCAGACCGGGACAGGGGCGTGAGCAGTACTTC. It yields the protein CASRPGQGREQYF.

In this sample, this clonotype turned up a few times. The J gene is TRBJ1-2, the V gene TRBV6-1, with D possibly TRBD1 on 6 matching bases. The V end lost 8 bases, the J end lost 6 bases, and 13 bases lay between the germline ends. The CDR3 has 12 amino acids. Per germline, CDR1 MNHNS and CDR2 SASEGT. The CDR3 spells CASLTGGHGYTF. DNA of the CDR3: TGTGCCAGCCTGACGGGGGGGCATGGCTACACCTTC.

This clonotype appeared a few times. The chain has TRBV20-1 and TRBJ1-1; TRBD1 aligns across 7 bases. Losses at the gene ends were 5 bases for V and 1 base for J; bases not matched to a gene: 4. In germline, CDR1 is DFQATT, CDR2 SNEGSKA (reference sequence). This CDR3 region has 13 residues. This CDR3 reads CSAFQGGNTEAFF. CDR3 DNA: TGCAGTGCTTTCCAGGGGGGGAACACTGAAGCTTTCTTT.

J is TRBJ2-5 and V is TRBV20-1; 9 bases line up with TRBD1. Germline lookup yields CDR1 DFQATT and CDR2 SNEGSKA (reference sequence). The CDR3 is 14 amino acids. The trim removed 5 bases at V and 5 bases at J, leaving 9 bases unmatched. The CDR3 spells CSAGDRDSRETQYF. The CDR3 DNA sequence: TGCAGTGCTGGGGACAGGGATTCTCGGGAGACCCAGTACTTC.

This clonotype was found a few times. The chain employs TRBV20-1 and TRBJ1-4; 8 bases are a match to TRBD1. CDR3 length: 15 amino acids. The trim removed 2 bases at V and 4 bases at J, leaving 6 bases unmatched. Germline V gene sequence: CDR1 DFQATT, CDR2 SNEGSKA (reference sequence). The CDR3 protein is CSARLRGLGNEKLFF. The CDR3 DNA reads as TGCAGTGCTAGACTCAGGGGGCTCGGTAATGAAAAACTGTTTTTT.

The J gene is TRBJ2-7, the V gene TRBV18; TRBD2 agrees at 8 bases. V lost 4 bases to trimming and J lost 7 bases; unmatched junction nucleotides: 9. The CDR3 contains 14 residues. The germline gives CDR1 KGHSH, CDR2 LQKENI. This CDR3 is CASSQTSAEGEQYF. The CDR3 DNA follows: TGTGCCAGCTCACAGACTAGCGCGGAAGGGGAGCAGTACTTC.

This clonotype was counted a few times. V is TRBV20-1 and J is TRBJ2-1, with 10 bases fitting TRBD1. CDR1 DFQATT and CDR2 SNEGSKA come from the germline V gene (reference sequence). After removal of 3 bases from V and 4 bases from J, the junction contained 3 bases not matched to a gene. The CDR3 consists of 14 residues. Here the CDR3 DNA reads TGCAGTGCTAGCCGGACAGGGGGGTACAATGAGCAGTTCTTC. Translated, it gives CSASRTGGYNEQFF.

This clonotype was detected ten times or more. This CDR3 reads CASSLDRGSNTGELFF. CDR3 DNA sequence: TGCGCCAGCAGCTTAGACAGGGGCTCGAACACCGGGGAGCTGTTTTTT. This sequence joins TRBV5-1 and TRBJ2-2; 8 positions agree with TRBD1. From germline, CDR1 is SGHRS and CDR2 YFSETQ. The J segment lost 0 bases and the V segment lost 2 bases, leaving 3 bases of the junction unmatched. CDR3 size: 16 residues.

The table lists this clonotype with many counts. The chain has TRBV28 and TRBJ2-7; D possibly corresponds to TRBD1 (7 bases). CDR3 length equals 16 residues. V was trimmed by 5 bases and J by 0 bases, leaving 17 bases between them. Germline V CDR1 and CDR2: MDHEN, SYDVKM. CDR3: CASSPSGGGNSYEQYF. DNA of the CDR3: TGTGCCAGCAGTCCTTCCGGAGGGGGCAACTCCTACGAGCAGTACTTC.

The chain joins TRBV7-6 to TRBJ2-3; TRBD1 matches at 7 bases. V shed 2 bases, J shed 5 bases, and the junction held 4 bases outside the gene matches. CDR3 length equals 14 residues. Germline assignment: CDR1 SGHVS and CDR2 FNYEAQ. Here the CDR3 reads CASSLNRGRDTQYF. The CDR3 bases are TGTGCCAGCAGCTTAAACAGGGGAAGAGATACGCAGTATTTT.

This clonotype was observed a handful of times. The chain employs TRBV5-1 and TRBJ1-4; TRBD1 aligns across 7 bases. J was trimmed by 3 bases and V by 1 base; bases with no gene match: 3. The length of the CDR3 is 15 residues. The germline V gene has CDR1 SGHRS and CDR2 YFSETQ. The CDR3 is CASSLWGQSNEKLFF. In nucleotides, the CDR3 is TGCGCCAGCAGCTTGTGGGGACAGTCTAATGAAAAACTGTTTTTT. The full variable domain, rest sourced from reference TRBV5-1 and TRBJ1-4, is KAGVTQTPRYLIKTRGQQVTLSCSPISGHRSVSWYQQTPGQGLQFLFEYFSETQRNKGNFPGRFSGRQFSNSRSEMNVSTLELGDSALYLCASSLWGQSNEKLFFGSGTQLSVL.

The sample holds a few counts of this clonotype. The chain recombines TRBV12-3 or TRBV12-4 with TRBJ2-7; maybe TRBD2 (6 bases). This CDR3 has 11 residues. Trimming took 5 bases from V and 6 from J, leaving 8 bases between them. The CDR3 reads CASSIGGEQYF. The CDR3 nucleotides are TGTGCCAGCAGTATCGGGGGCGAGCAGTACTTC.